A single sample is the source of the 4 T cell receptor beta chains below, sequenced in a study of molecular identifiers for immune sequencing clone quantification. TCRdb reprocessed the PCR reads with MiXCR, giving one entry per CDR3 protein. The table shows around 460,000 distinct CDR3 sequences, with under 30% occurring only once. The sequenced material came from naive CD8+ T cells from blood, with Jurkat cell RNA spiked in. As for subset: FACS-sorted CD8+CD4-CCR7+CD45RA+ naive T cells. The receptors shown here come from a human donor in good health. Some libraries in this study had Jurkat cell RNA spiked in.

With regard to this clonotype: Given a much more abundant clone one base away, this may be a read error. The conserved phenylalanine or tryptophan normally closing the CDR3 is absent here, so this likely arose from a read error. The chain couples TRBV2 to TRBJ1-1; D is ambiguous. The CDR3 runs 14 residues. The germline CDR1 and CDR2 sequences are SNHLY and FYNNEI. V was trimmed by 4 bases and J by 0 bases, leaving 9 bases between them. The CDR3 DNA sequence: TGTGCCAGCAGTGGTAAACAGTTGAACACTGAAGCTTTCCTT. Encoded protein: CASSGKQLNTEAFL.

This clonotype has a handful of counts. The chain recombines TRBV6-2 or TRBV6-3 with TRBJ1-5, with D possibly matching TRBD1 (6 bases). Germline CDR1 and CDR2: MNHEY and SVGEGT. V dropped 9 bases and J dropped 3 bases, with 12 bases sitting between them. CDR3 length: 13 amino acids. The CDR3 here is CASTDSHNQPQHF. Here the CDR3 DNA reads TGTGCCAGTACGGACAGCCACAATCAGCCCCAGCATTTT.

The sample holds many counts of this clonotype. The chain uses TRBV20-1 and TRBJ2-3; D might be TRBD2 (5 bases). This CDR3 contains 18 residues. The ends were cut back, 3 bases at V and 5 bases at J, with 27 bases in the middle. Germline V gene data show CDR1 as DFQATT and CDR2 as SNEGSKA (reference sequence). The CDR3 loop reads CSARDPQDYTRPIDTQYF. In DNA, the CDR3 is TGCAGTGCTAGGGACCCTCAAGACTACACCAGGCCCATAGATACGCAGTATTTT.

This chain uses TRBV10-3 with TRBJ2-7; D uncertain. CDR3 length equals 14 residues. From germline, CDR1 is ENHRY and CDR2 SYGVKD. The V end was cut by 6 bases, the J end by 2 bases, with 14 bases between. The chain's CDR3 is CAISLELNPYEQYF. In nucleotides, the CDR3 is TGTGCCATCAGCCTTGAGCTGAATCCCTACGAGCAGTACTTC.